These T cell receptor beta chains were read from a single sample in a study of blood T cell repertoires in COVID-19. Sequencing was performed with immunoSEQ multiplex PCR; in TCRdb, only in-frame clones are kept and a portion is missing. The data hold 130,000 to 150,000 clones, with 75% to 85% observed a single time. The sample comprised peripheral blood. These receptors came from a man in his fifties or sixties with active or convalescent COVID-19. CDR3s include the opening cysteine and the closing phenylalanine or tryptophan. D genes are given only for firm matches. Some rows have no size entry. The others give once, few or many, or a class for an expanded clone.

clone_size	v_call	j_call	d_call	cdr3_nt	cdr3_aa
.	TRBV9	TRBJ1-1	.	TGTGCCAGCAGCGTGGGTCTCGGGGGAAGGACTGAAGCTTTCTTT	CASSVGLGGRTEAFF
.	TRBV5-1	TRBJ1-5	TRBD1	TGCGCCAGCAGGCCCGGGACAGGGGTCTCGTATAGCAATCAGCCCCAGCATTTT	CASRPGTGVSYSNQPQHF
.	TRBV10-3	TRBJ1-3	.	TGTGCCACCAGCGGGGGGCGGAACACCATATATTTT	CATSGGRNTIYF
.	TRBV25-1	TRBJ1-6	.	TGTGCCAGCTCCCAGTCTCCGAGGCCTTCACCCCTCCACTTT	CASSQSPRPSPLHF
few	TRBV5-5	TRBJ1-6	.	TGTGCCAGCAGCGAACAGGGATTCAGGGGTTCACCCCTCCACTTT	CASSEQGFRGSPLHF
.	TRBV11-2	TRBJ2-7	.	TGTGCCAGCAGCTTAGTGGCTTCCTACGAGCAGTACTTC	CASSLVASYEQYF
.	TRBV18	TRBJ2-7	.	TGTGCCAGCTCACCGATTTTAGCGGAACCCTACGAGCAGTACTTC	CASSPILAEPYEQYF
.	TRBV5-6	TRBJ2-2	.	TGTGCCAGCAGCTACCCTAACCGGGAGCTGTTTTTT	CASSYPNRELFF
.	TRBV5-8	TRBJ1-2	.	TGTGCCAGCAGCCGATCCAGAGACGGAGCTTTTCGGAGAGGCTACACCTTC	CASSRSRDGAFRRGYTF
.	TRBV18	TRBJ1-1	TRBD1	TGTGCCAGCTCACCCAGGGACAGGGGCTTGAACACTGAAGCTTTCTTT	CASSPRDRGLNTEAFF
.	TRBV19	TRBJ1-6	TRBD1	TGTGCCAGTAGTATGGGACAGGTTCAAGGATCACCCCTCCACTTT	CASSMGQVQGSPLHF
once	TRBV24-1	TRBJ2-6	.	TGTGCCACACAGGTCTCTGGGGCCAACGTCCTGACTTTC	CATQVSGANVLTF
few	TRBV4-2	TRBJ1-1	TRBD1	TGTGCCAGCAGATACGGACAGGGGGCTTTCTTT	CASRYGQGAFF
.	TRBV20-1	TRBJ2-1	.	TGCAGTGCTGCGACCTACAATGAGCAGTTCTTC	CSAATYNEQFF
.	TRBV6-1	TRBJ2-3	TRBD2	TGTGCCAGCAGTGAGGCGGGGGGCCGAATCACAGATACGCAGTATTTT	CASSEAGGRITDTQYF
.	TRBV20-1	TRBJ2-5	.	TGCAGTGCTAGAGTTGGCAACTTC	CSARVGNF
many	TRBV7-2	TRBJ1-1	TRBD1	TGTGCCAGCAGCCCACAGCCGGGACAGGTCACTGAAGCTTTCTTT	CASSPQPGQVTEAFF
.	TRBV6-2/TRBV6-3	TRBJ2-7	.	TGTGCCAGCAGTATGACAGACTCTCCCTACGAGCAGTACTTC	CASSMTDSPYEQYF
.	TRBV12-3/TRBV12-4	TRBJ1-5	.	TGTGCCAGCAGCCCCCTGGGCCAGCCCCAGCATTTT	CASSPLGQPQHF
.	TRBV2	TRBJ2-3	TRBD2	TGTGCCAGCAGTGATTCCAGCGGGAGGGATACGCAGTATTTT	CASSDSSGRDTQYF
few	TRBV12-3/TRBV12-4	TRBJ1-1	.	TGTGCCAGCAGTTTCTCAGAGAACACTGAAGCTTTCTTT	CASSFSENTEAFF
.	TRBV5-1	TRBJ2-1	TRBD1	TGCGCCAGCAGCTCCGGGACAGTGTACAATGAGCAGTTCTTC	CASSSGTVYNEQFF
.	TRBV7-2	TRBJ2-7	.	TGTGCCAGCAGCTCGCAGGGATACGAGCAGTACTTC	CASSSQGYEQYF
once	TRBV30	TRBJ1-5	.	TGTGCCTGGACCCATAGCGGTCAAAATCAGCCCCAGCATTTT	CAWTHSGQNQPQHF
.	TRBV5-1	TRBJ2-5	.	TGCGCCAGCAGCTCCTTCGGACAGTACCAAGAGACCCAGTACTTC	CASSSFGQYQETQYF
.	TRBV2	TRBJ1-1	.	TGTGCCAGCAGTGCGGAGTGGGTGAACACTGAAGCTTTCTTT	CASSAEWVNTEAFF
.	TRBV12-3/TRBV12-4	TRBJ1-1	.	TGTGCCAGCACCAAGGACACAGCTGAAGCTTTCTTT	CASTKDTAEAFF
.	TRBV6-5	TRBJ2-1	TRBD2	TGTGCCAGCAGCCGCATGACTAGCGGGGTAGAGCAGTTCTTC	CASSRMTSGVEQFF
.	TRBV19	TRBJ2-1	TRBD2	TGTGCCACGGGGGGGCTACCCCGATACAATGAGCAGTTCTTC	CATGGLPRYNEQFF
once	TRBV7-3	TRBJ1-2	TRBD1	TGTGCCAGCAGCCCTCCAGGGGGATCTGGTTATGGCTACACCTTC	CASSPPGGSGYGYTF
.	TRBV2	TRBJ1-1	TRBD1	TGTGCCAGCAGGACGGGGACAGGGGGCGCGGGTACTGAAGCTTTCTTT	CASRTGTGGAGTEAFF
.	TRBV2	TRBJ1-2	.	TGTGCCAGCCGGTCGTTTGAAGGCTACACCTTC	CASRSFEGYTF
.	TRBV10-3	TRBJ2-5	TRBD1	TGTGCCATCAGTGGGGACAGCCGCCAAGAGACCCAGTACTTC	CAISGDSRQETQYF
few	TRBV11-1	TRBJ1-2	.	TGTGCCAGCAGCTCGCGGCAGGGGTGGCTCTATGGCTACACCTTC	CASSSRQGWLYGYTF
.	TRBV19	TRBJ2-3	TRBD2	TGTGCCAGTAGCCTCCTAGCGGGACTCACGGGCACAGATACGCAGTATTTT	CASSLLAGLTGTDTQYF
.	TRBV30	TRBJ1-4	.	TGTGCCTGGAGGCGCGGGGAGTTTGAAAAACTGTTTTTT	CAWRRGEFEKLFF
.	TRBV14	TRBJ1-1	.	TGTGCCAGCAGGTTCCAGGGTCACACTGAAGCTTTCTTT	CASRFQGHTEAFF
.	TRBV7-2	TRBJ1-6	TRBD1	TGTGCCAGCAGCTTAGAGGGACAGGGCAAATTCAGCATCCACTTT	CASSLEGQGKFSIHF
few	TRBV5-8	TRBJ2-4	TRBD2	TGTGCCACCAATCGACTAGCCGGAGCCAAAAACATTCAGTACTTC	CATNRLAGAKNIQYF
.	TRBV7-3	TRBJ2-7	.	TGTGCCAGCAGCCCGACCGGGGGTCGGGGCGAGCAGTACTTC	CASSPTGGRGEQYF
.	TRBV6-5	TRBJ2-7	TRBD1	TGTGCCAGCAGTAATAGACAGGGCGGCTACGAGCAGTACTTC	CASSNRQGGYEQYF
.	TRBV7-2	TRBJ2-7	.	TGTGCCAGCAGCTTAGCGCCCCAGGGTACTCACGAGCAGTACTTC	CASSLAPQGTHEQYF
.	TRBV4-3	TRBJ2-5	TRBD2	TGCGCCAGCAGCCGCAACCGACTAGCGGGGGCCCAAGAGACCCAGTACTTC	CASSRNRLAGAQETQYF
.	TRBV4-2	TRBJ1-1	.	TGTGCCAGCAGCCAACCCAAACTAACCATGAACACTGAAGCTTTCTTT	CASSQPKLTMNTEAFF
.	TRBV28	TRBJ1-1	.	TGTGCCAGCAGTTTCAACAAGAACACTGAAGCTTTCTTT	CASSFNKNTEAFF
.	TRBV25-1	TRBJ2-7	TRBD1	TGTGCCAGCAGTGGCTACAGGGGAAACGAGCAGTACTTC	CASSGYRGNEQYF
once	TRBV2	TRBJ2-3	.	TGTGCCAGCAGTCCTCCTCAACAGTTAGATACGCAGTATTTT	CASSPPQQLDTQYF
.	TRBV18	TRBJ2-5	TRBD1	TGTGCCAGCTCACCACTAGGACAGGGGTCAGAGACCCAGTACTTC	CASSPLGQGSETQYF
once	TRBV28	TRBJ2-5	TRBD1	TGTGCCAGCATGCGTACAGGGGCGCGAGAGACCCAGTACTTC	CASMRTGARETQYF